This T cell receptor beta chain stems from a study of PD-L1 blockade in urothelial cancer (dated by TCRdb to the late 2010s). Background for the entire study: All patients started therapy in about 2014 and received atezolizumab 1,200 mg intravenously every 3 weeks. About 85% of the 29 patients were identified as males with urothelial cancer of bladder origin, and a prior smoking history was reported by 18 of 29 patients. An ECOG performance status of 0 or 1 was recorded for the patients, and 0 to 3 prior chemotherapy regimens had been received by the patients. Blood samples were analyzed at two time points: 3 weeks after treatment start (second dose) and 6 weeks after treatment start. Blood samples yielded a median of around 150,000 T cells and approximately 83,000 unique TCRs, with median clonality 0.080. The study, an exploratory multi-omic analysis, examined somatic, immune and clinical correlates of response to PD-L1 blockade with atezolizumab in urothelial cancer. Pretreatment tumor samples, along with matched peripheral blood collected serially before and after atezolizumab treatment, underwent TCR sequencing. Durable clinical benefit was defined as a progression-free survival longer than 6 months, and TCR features were additionally tested against progression-free survival and overall survival. Whole exome sequencing and RNA sequencing of pretreatment tumors were performed alongside TCR sequencing in the same patients. Durable clinical benefit was achieved by nine patients but not by the remaining 20. Over 28 patients had pretreatment blood TCR-seq, 24 had at least one posttreatment blood collection, and 24 had tumor TCR-seq. Results and caveats for the whole study, not just this receptor: Because the sample size was small (n ≈ 29) and many exploratory analyses were performed, the results are intended to be hypothesis-generating. Greater expansion of tumor-associated TCR clones in peripheral blood 3 weeks after the start of treatment was observed in patients with durable benefit (n of about 22, p = 0.022). Improved progression-free and overall survival was found to be associated with pretreatment peripheral blood TCR clonality below the median.

This clone has only a few counts. What antigen it recognizes has not been identified. No per-base quality is available; no much larger clone lies one base away. CDR1 and CDR2 were assigned from the germline V gene as SGHDN and FVKESK. The junction shows trimming of 6 bases on V and 1 base on J, and the gene matches do not reach 0 bases of it. The cysteine opens and the phenylalanine closes a CDR3 of 13 amino acids. The retained sequence is limited to the CDR3, 39 bases, with the frame set at the first base. The cohort included roughly 30 patients with locally advanced or metastatic urothelial carcinoma who were treated at Memorial Sloan Kettering on a trial protocol. Peripheral blood mononuclear cells were collected pretreatment and during treatment, at between 1 and 8 total time points per patient. The Qiagen DNeasy Blood extraction kit was used to purify genomic DNA from total PBMCs and tumor samples. PBMCs were collected pretreatment and during treatment and were isolated and stored as previously described.

Each PCR received spiked-in synthetic TCR analog templates so that absolute template abundance could be estimated from read counts. Using the immunoSEQ assay, TCRbeta CDR3 regions were amplified from genomic DNA with bias-controlled V and J gene primers. Sequencing of rearranged TCRbeta segments was performed at approximately 20X coverage. On the study's bioinformatics: Clustering was used to correct sequencing errors, and CDR3s were annotated against IMGT to assign V, D and J genes. Downstream analyses used only productive TCRbeta rearrangements and left out out-of-frame or stop-codon sequences. Clonality was computed as one minus Shannon entropy normalized by the log of the number of unique productive sequences. Clones differing between time points or between blood and tumor were identified by Fisher's exact test with Benjamini-Hochberg correction at adjusted p below 0.01. The table was pulled from immuneACCESS by TCRdb, which kept in-frame rearrangements only. Such tables lose some clones; where checked, under half of the loss comes from unresolved V genes, and the rest has no known cause. V and J calls and clone size are copied from that table; D and trimming were computed from the DNA. The sample contains 90,000 to 120,000 clones, about 89% of them found a single time. 0.75% to 0.95% of the sample goes to the ten largest clones.

Recombination linked TRBV14 to TRBJ2-7, and TRBD1 matches 10 of the central bases. Sequenced here: PBMCs, sampled around atezolizumab (anti-PD-L1) treatment. This TCR was sampled from an elderly woman with urothelial cancer. CDR3 loop: CASRDRGSYEQYF. The DNA sequence is as follows: TGTGCCAGCAGGGACAGGGGGTCCTACGAGCAGTACTTC.